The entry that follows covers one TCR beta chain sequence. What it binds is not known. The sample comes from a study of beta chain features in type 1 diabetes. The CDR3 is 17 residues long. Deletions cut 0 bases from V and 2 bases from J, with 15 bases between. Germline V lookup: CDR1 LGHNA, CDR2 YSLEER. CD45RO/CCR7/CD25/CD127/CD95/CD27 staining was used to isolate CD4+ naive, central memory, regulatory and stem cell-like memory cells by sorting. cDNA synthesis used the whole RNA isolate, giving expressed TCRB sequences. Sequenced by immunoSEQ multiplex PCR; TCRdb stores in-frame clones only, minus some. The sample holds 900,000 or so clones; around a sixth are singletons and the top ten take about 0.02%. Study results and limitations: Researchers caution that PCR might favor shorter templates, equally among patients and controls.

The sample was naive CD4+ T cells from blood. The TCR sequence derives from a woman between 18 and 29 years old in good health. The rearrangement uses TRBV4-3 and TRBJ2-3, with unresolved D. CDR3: CASSQDTRNMYTDTQYF. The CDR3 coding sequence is TGCGCCAGCAGCCAAGATACGAGGAATATGTACACAGATACGCAGTATTTT.